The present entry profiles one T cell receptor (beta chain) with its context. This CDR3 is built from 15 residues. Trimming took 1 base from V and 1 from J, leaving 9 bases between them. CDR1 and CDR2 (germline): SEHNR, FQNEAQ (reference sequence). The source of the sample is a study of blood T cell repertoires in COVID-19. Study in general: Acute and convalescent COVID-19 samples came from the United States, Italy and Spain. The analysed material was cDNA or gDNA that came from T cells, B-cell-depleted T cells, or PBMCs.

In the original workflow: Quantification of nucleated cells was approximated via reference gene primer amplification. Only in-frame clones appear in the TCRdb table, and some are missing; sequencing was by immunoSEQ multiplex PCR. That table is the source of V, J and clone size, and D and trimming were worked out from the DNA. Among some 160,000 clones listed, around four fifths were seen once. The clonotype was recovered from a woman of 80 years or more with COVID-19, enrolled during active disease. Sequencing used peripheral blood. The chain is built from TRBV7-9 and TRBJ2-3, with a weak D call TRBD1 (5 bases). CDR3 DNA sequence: TGTGCCAGCAGCTTAGGGCTAGGGGGCACAGATACGCAGTATTTT. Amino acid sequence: CASSLGLGGTDTQYF.